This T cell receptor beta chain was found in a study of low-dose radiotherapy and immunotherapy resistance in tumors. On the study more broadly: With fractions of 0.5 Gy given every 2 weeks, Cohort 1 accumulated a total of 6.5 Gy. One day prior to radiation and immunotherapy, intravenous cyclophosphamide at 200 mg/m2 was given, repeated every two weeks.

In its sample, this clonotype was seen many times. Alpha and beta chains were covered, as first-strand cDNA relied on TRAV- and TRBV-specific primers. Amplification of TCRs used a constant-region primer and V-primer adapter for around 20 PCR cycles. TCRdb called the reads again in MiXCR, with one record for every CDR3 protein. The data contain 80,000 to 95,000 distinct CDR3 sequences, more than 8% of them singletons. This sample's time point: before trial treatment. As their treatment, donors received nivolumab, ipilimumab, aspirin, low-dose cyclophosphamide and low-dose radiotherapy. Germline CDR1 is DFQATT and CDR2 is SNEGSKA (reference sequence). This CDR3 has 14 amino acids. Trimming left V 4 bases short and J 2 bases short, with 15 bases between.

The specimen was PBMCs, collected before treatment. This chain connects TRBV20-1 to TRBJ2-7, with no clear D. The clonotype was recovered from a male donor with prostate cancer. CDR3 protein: CSATPLRHPYEQYF. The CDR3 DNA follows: TGCAGTGCTACCCCTTTGAGGCACCCCTACGAGCAGTACTTC.